The clone carrying this TCR beta chain is a singleton in its sample. The junction had 1 base not matched to a gene; V was cut back by 3 bases and J by 4 bases. The germline V gene has CDR1 KGHSH and CDR2 LQKENI. This CDR3 has 14 residues. These data are taken from a study of T cell responses to AZD1222 COVID-19 vaccine. Some clones are missing from TCRdb's copy, which holds only in-frame ones; the method was immunoSEQ multiplex PCR. The sample shows more than 40,000 clones, 90% of them seen only once. This chain connects TRBV18 to TRBJ1-5; TRBD1 aligns across 9 bases. Sequences were derived from peripheral blood, sampled 28 days after the second AZD1222 dose. The source is an adult who received the AZD1222 COVID-19 vaccine. CDR3 residues: CASSPGQGNQPQHF. As DNA, the CDR3 is TGTGCCAGCTCACCGGGACAGGGTAATCAGCCCCAGCATTTT.